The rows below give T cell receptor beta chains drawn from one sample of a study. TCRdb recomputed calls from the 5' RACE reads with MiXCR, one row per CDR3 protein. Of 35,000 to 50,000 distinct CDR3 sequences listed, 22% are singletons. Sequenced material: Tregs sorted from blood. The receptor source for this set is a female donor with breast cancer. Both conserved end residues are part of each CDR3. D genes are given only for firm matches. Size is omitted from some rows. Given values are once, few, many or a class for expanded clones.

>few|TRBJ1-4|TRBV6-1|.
TGTGCCAGCAGTGAAGCGATGGGGACCAATGAAAAACTGTTTTTT
CASSEAMGTNEKLFF
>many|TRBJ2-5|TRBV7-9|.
TGTGCCAGCAGCTTACAGGCCGCGAAGACCCAGTACTTC
CASSLQAAKTQYF
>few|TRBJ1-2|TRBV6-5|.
TGTGCCAGCAGTTACTCGTCCCCGGCCGGCGGTGGCTACACCTTC
CASSYSSPAGGGYTF
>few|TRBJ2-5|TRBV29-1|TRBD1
TGCAGCGCCGTGACAGGGGTGGAAGAGACCCAGTACTTC
CSAVTGVEETQYF
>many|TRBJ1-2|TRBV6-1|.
TGTGCCAGCAGTGAAATGGTAGACTATGGCTACACCTTC
CASSEMVDYGYTF
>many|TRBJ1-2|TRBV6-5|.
TGTGCCAGCAGCTACGGCAGGTTGGACTATGGCTACACCTTC
CASSYGRLDYGYTF
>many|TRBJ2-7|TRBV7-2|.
TGTGCCAGCAGCGTCTCCCCCTGGTACGAGCAGTACTTC
CASSVSPWYEQYF
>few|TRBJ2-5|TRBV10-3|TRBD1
TGTGCTCGCTGGACAGGGGGCACGCAACAAGAGACCCAGTACTTC
CARWTGGTQQETQYF
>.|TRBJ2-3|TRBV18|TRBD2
TGTGCCAGCTCACCGGGACTAGCGGGACGCACAGATACGCAGTATTTT
CASSPGLAGRTDTQYF
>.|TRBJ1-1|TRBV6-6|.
TGTGCCACCACGGCCCGGGGGGACGAGAACACTGAAGCTTTCTTT
CATTARGDENTEAFF
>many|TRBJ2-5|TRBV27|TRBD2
TGTGCCAGCAGTGACATAGCGGGGGCCCGAGAGACCCAGTACTTC
CASSDIAGARETQYF
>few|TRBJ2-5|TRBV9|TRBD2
TGTGCCAGCAGCGGGGCCGGGGGAGCGGGAGCCCGGGAGACCCAGTACTTC
CASSGAGGAGARETQYF
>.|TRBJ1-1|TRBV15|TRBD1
TGTGCCACCAGTAACAGGGGTGGGACTGAAGCTTTCTTT
CATSNRGGTEAFF
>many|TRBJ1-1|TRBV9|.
TGTGCCAGCAGCGTAGTCTTGGGTAGCACTGAAGCTTTCTTT
CASSVVLGSTEAFF
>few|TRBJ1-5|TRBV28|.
TGTGCCAGCAGTCCCCTCGTTACTAATCAGCCCCAGCATTTT
CASSPLVTNQPQHF
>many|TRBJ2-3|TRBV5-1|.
TGCGCCAGCAGCTTGAGGCTCGCGGGAGATACGCAGTATTTT
CASSLRLAGDTQYF
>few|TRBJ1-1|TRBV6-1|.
TGTGCCAGCAGTACAGCACAGGGCACTGAAGCTTTCTTT
CASSTAQGTEAFF
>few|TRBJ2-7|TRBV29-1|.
TGCAGCGTTGAAGAAGGGAGCTCCTACGAGCAGTACTTC
CSVEEGSSYEQYF
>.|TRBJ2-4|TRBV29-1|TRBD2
TGCAGCGTTGTGTTAGCGGGGTTGGGGGTAGGCAAAAACATTCAGTACTTC
CSVVLAGLGVGKNIQYF
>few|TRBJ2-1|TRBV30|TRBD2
TGTGCCTGGAGGAGACTAGCGGGTAGCGATGAGCAGTTCTTC
CAWRRLAGSDEQFF
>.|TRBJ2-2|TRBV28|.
TGTGCCAGCAGTTTATGGAGCGGCCCGAACACCGGGGAGCTGTTTTTT
CASSLWSGPNTGELFF
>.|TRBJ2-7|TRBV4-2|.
TGTGCCAGCAGCCAAGATTCAGGGTTCAGCGAGCAGTACTTC
CASSQDSGFSEQYF
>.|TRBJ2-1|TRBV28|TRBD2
TGTGCCAGCAGACTAGCGGACTCCTACAATGAGCAGTTCTTC
CASRLADSYNEQFF
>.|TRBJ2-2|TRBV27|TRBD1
TGTGCCACCAGTGGACCGAGGGACAGGGTTTACACCGGGGAGCTGTTTTTT
CATSGPRDRVYTGELFF
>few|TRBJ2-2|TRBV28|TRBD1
TGTGCCAGCAGTTTGCGACAGGGGGCGGGGGTTACGACCGGGGAGCTGTTTTTT
CASSLRQGAGVTTGELFF
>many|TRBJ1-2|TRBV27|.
TGTGCCAGCAGTTTACGCGGGGTTGGCTATGGCTACACCTTC
CASSLRGVGYGYTF
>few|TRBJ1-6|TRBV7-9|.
TGTGCCAGCAGCTTAGATGGACACCGTAATTCACCCCTCCACTTT
CASSLDGHRNSPLHF
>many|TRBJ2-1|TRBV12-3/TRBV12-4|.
TGTGCCAGCAGTTTACAGGGAGGGCAGTTCTTC
CASSLQGGQFF
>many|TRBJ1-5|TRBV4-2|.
TGTGCCAGCAGCCAAGGAGGGCAGAAACATGACAATCAGCCCCAGCATTTT
CASSQGGQKHDNQPQHF
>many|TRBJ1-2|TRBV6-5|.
TGTGCCAGCAGTTACGAGACGGGCGCTAACTATGGCTACACCTTC
CASSYETGANYGYTF
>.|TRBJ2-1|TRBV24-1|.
TGTGCCACCAGTGGGGAGCTTGGGGGGATCTACAATGAGCAGTTCTTC
CATSGELGGIYNEQFF
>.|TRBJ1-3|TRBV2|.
TGTGCCACCGCCGAACAACCGAGGTGGAGCGACATAAACTCTGGAAACACCATATATTTT
CATAEQPRWSDINSGNTIYF
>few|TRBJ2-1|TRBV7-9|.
TGTGCCAGCAGCCAGGACTACTATGAGCAGTTCTTC
CASSQDYYEQFF
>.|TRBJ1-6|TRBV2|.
TGTGCCACCTCGGGAGAGGGGTACTCACCCCTCCACTTT
CATSGEGYSPLHF
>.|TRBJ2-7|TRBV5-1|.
TGCGCCAGCAGCCCGGAGGGGTGGGGGGACTACGAGCAGTACTTC
CASSPEGWGDYEQYF
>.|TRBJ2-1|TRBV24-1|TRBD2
TGTGCCACCAGTGAAGGGACTAACACCTGCAATGAGCAGCTCTTC
CATSEGTNTCNEQLF
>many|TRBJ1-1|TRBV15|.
TGTGCCACCAGCGGTACAGAGACAAACACTGAAGCTTTCTTT
CATSGTETNTEAFF
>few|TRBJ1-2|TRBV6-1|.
TGTGCCAGCTTGGGTTACTATGGCTACACCTTC
CASLGYYGYTF
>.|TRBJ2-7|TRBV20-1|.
TGCAGTGCCGCGCGGGGTTTTCACCTCTACGAGCAGTACTTC
CSAARGFHLYEQYF
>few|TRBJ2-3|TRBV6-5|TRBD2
TGTGCCAGCAGTCTCAGTCCGGGAGGGGGGTCGGATACGCAGTATTTT
CASSLSPGGGSDTQYF
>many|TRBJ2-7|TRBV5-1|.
TGCGCCAGCAGCCCGGCGGACTGGAACTTCTACGAGCAGTACTTC
CASSPADWNFYEQYF
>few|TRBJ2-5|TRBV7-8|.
TGTGCCAGCAGCTTAGGCCCCGGGCTTTCCAAAGAGACCCAGTACTTC
CASSLGPGLSKETQYF
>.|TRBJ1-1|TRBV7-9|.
TGTACCAGCAGCACCCTGAGGTTGAGCACTGAAGCTTTCTTT
CTSSTLRLSTEAFF
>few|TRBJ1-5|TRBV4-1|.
TGCGCCAGCAGCCAATCCCTCTGGGCCGCGACGCATTTT
CASSQSLWAATHF
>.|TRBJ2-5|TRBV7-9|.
TGTGCCAGCAGCTTAACAGAAAGCGAGACCCAGTACTTC
CASSLTESETQYF
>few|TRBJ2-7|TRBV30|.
TGTGCCTGGCAAGGCAGCTACTTCCTCGAGCAGTACTTC
CAWQGSYFLEQYF
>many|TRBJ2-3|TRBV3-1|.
TGTGCCAGCAGCCAAGCGGGGAGCACAGATACGCAGTATTTT
CASSQAGSTDTQYF
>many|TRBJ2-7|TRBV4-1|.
TGCGCCAGCAGCCCTTCGGCAGGGCTCTACGAGCAGTACTTC
CASSPSAGLYEQYF
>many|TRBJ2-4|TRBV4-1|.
TGCGCCAGCAGCCAGGCGGCTGCCAAAAACATTCAGTACTTC
CASSQAAAKNIQYF
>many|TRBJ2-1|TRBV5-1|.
TGCGCCAGCAGCTTGGTTTTTTCCGGTGAGCAGTTCTTC
CASSLVFSGEQFF
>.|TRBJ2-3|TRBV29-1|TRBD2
TGCAGCGTTGACAACCTACTAGCGGGGATAGATACGCAGTATTTT
CSVDNLLAGIDTQYF
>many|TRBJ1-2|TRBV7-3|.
TGTGCCAGCAGCCCGGGGACGGGCTATGGCTACACCTTC
CASSPGTGYGYTF